This T cell receptor (beta chain) was retrieved from a study of metastatic and nonmetastatic thyroid tumors. Study as a whole: The authors compared repertoires across blood and tumor or nodule tissue from malignant and benign thyroid patients. Notes on the study in general: The reported finding was significantly higher TCR beta diversity in malignant thyroid tumors relative to benign nodules, in blood and tumor.

This clone was found many times. Its antigen is unknown. Germline loops: CDR1 SNHLY, CDR2 FYNNEI. V was clipped by 9 bases and J by 9 bases; unmatched bases: 8. The CDR3 runs 14 residues. TCRdb reprocessed the PCR reads using MiXCR. In the table there are around 29,000 clones, over 20% of which are singletons. All patients reached thyroid surgery having received no treatment beforehand. This TCR was recovered from a female donor with papillary thyroid cancer or a benign thyroid nodule (not recorded which). Some clones in this sample may be carry-over from other donors' samples. The gene calls are TRBV2 and TRBJ2-1; 13 bases are a match to TRBD2. Source material: blood. The CDR3 loop is CARGLAGDISEQFF. For the CDR3, the DNA is TGTGCCAGAGGACTAGCGGGAGATATAAGTGAGCAGTTCTTC.